A single sample gave rise to the 9 T cell receptor beta chains below, sequenced in a study of T cell clonality in common variable immunodeficiency. General observations from the study: Reportedly, TCR beta sequences from common variable immunodeficiency showed fewer deletions and N-nucleotide insertions.

Antigens for these TCRs are unknown. TCRdb's table, derived via immunoSEQ multiplex PCR, lists solely in-frame clones and lacks some. The sample includes just over 15,000 clones, none of them occurring once. Sequencing input: peripheral blood mononuclear cells. These TCRs come from a human donor with common variable immunodeficiency.

This clone was counted only a few times. Read data end 3 residues before the CDR3 end; the end is taken from the germline J gene. The chain links TRBV19 to TRBJ1-2, with 8 bases lining up with TRBD1. The ends lost 5 bases at V and 7 bases at J; junction bases unmatched: 12. CDR3 length: 15 amino acids. CDR1 and CDR2 from the germline V gene are LNHDA and SQIVND (reference sequence). Partial CDR3 DNA: TGTGCCAGTAGTCCATTCTTTGGACAGGGCGGTGGC. It specifies CASSPFFGQGGG. The CDR3, in full, reads CASSPFFGQGGGYTF.

This clone was counted ten times or more. The CDR3 end falls 3 residues outside the read, so it is completed with the germline J gene. This chain uses TRBV7-8 with TRBJ2-6; D is unresolved. The CDR3 is 14 amino acids. CDR1 and CDR2 from the germline V gene are SGHVS and FQNEAQ. The V end was cut by 10 bases, the J end by 0 bases, with 10 bases between. The part of the CDR3 DNA that was read is TGTGCCACCACGTCCTACTCTGGGGCCAACGTC. It yields the protein CATTSYSGANV. The whole CDR3 sequence reads CATTSYSGANVLTF. The full variable domain, in which reference TRBV7-8 and TRBJ2-6 provide the parts outside the CDR3, is GAGVSQSPRYKVAKRGQDVALRCDPISGHVSLFWYQQALGQGPEFLTYFQNEAQLDKSGLPSDRFFAERPEGSVSTLKIQRTQQEDSAVYLCATTSYSGANVLTFGAGSRLTVL.

This clone was detected only a few times. The DNA ends 3 residues before the CDR3 does, and the rest of the CDR3 is filled in from the germline J gene. V gene TRBV7-2 combines with J gene TRBJ1-6; weak D call: TRBD1 (5 bases). CDR1 and CDR2 (germline): SGHTA, FQGNSA. The CDR3 has 12 amino acids. The CDR3 region is CASSLRQLPLHF. The CDR3 DNA, read in part, is TGTGCCAGCAGCTTACGACAGCTCCCC.

The sample holds a few counts of this clone. The read terminates 3 residues ahead of where the CDR3 ends, so the germline J gene completes it. The chain recombines TRBV6-2 or TRBV6-3 with TRBJ2-2; the D is unclear. Germline lookup yields CDR1 MNHEY and CDR2 SVGEGT. The germline V and J ends were trimmed by 7 bases and 4 bases, with 16 bases remaining between them. This CDR3 spans 15 amino acids. CDR3 protein: CASTQSISPTGELFF. The covered CDR3 bases are TGTGCCAGCACCCAAAGCATTAGCCCCACCGGGGAG.

In the case of this clone: One junction end disagrees with the germline gene, perhaps due to a read error. From the germline J gene comes the end of the CDR3, since the read stops 3 residues before it. The rearrangement links TRBV7-9 to TRBJ1-2; D is uncertain. CDR3 length equals 12 residues. CDR1 is SEHNR and CDR2 is FQNEAQ in the germline V gene (reference sequence). Partial CDR3 DNA: TGTTCCAGCAGCTCCGGGAACTATGGC. Encoded protein: CSSSSGNYG. The complete CDR3 reads CSSSSGNYGYTF.

This clone was counted between two and nine times. The CDR3 end falls 3 residues outside the read, so it is completed with the germline J gene. This chain links TRBV30 with TRBJ2-3; D possibly corresponds to TRBD2 (6 bases). V was pared by 3 bases and J by 1 base, with 14 bases between. CDR1 is GTSNPN, CDR2 SVGIG, per germline (reference sequence). The CDR3 runs to 15 residues. The CDR3 spells CAWSAGLFGTDTQYF. Partial CDR3 DNA: TGTGCCTGGAGCGCCGGACTATTTGGCACAGATACG.

In this sample, this clone turned up a few times. The read terminates 3 residues ahead of where the CDR3 ends, so the germline J gene completes it. V and J are TRBV7-7 and TRBJ2-3; D is ambiguous. The germline gives CDR1 SSHAT, CDR2 FNYEAQ (reference sequence). The CDR3 runs to 12 residues. V dropped 5 bases and J dropped 3 bases, with 6 bases sitting between them. Incomplete CDR3 DNA: TGTGCCAGCAGCCCCGGGACAGATACG. Protein: CASSPGTDT. The whole CDR3 sequence is CASSPGTDTQYF.

This clone was seen only a few times. The read ends 3 residues before the CDR3 terminus; that terminus is restored from the germline J gene. V gene TRBV7-9 combines with J gene TRBJ1-2; unclear D gene. V lost 0 bases, J lost 5 bases, and 13 bases lay in between. The CDR3 runs 15 residues. The germline V gene encodes CDR1 SEHNR and CDR2 FQNEAQ (reference sequence). CDR3 region: CASSLALGSNYGYTF. The covered CDR3 bases are TGTGCCAGCAGCTTAGCGCTGGGCAGCAATTATGGC.

This clone was seen only a few times. CDR3 protein: CASRRDIQETQYF. Incomplete CDR3 DNA: TGCGCCAGCAGGAGGGACATCCAAGAGACC. The rearrangement uses TRBV5-1 and TRBJ2-5; tentative D call: TRBD1 (6 bases). The read is 3 residues too short to cover the CDR3 end, so that end is filled in from the germline J gene. CDR1 and CDR2 (germline): SGHRS, YFSETQ. V was shortened by 5 bases and J by 1 base, with 9 bases between the two germline ends. There are 13 residues in the CDR3.